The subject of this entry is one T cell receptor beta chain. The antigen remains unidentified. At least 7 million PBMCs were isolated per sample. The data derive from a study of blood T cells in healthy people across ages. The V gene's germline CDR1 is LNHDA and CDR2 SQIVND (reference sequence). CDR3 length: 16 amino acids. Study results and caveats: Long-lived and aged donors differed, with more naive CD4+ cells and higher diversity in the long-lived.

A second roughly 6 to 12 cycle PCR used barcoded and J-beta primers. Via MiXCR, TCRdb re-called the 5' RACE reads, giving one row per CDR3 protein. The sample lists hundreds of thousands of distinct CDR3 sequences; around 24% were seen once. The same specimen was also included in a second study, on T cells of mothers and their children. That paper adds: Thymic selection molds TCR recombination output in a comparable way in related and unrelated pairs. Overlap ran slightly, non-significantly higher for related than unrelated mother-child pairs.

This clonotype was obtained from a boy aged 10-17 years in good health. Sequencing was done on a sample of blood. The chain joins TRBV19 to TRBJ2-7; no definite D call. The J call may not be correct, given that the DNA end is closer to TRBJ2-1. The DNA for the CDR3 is TGTGCCAGTAGTATAGAACGGGCTAGGTCTGCCAATGAGCAGTTCTTC. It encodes CASSIERARSANEQFF.